A single sample is the source of the 26 T cell receptor beta chains below, sequenced in a study of blood T cells in healthy people across ages. The second PCR ran about 6 to 11 cycles with a sample-barcoded 5' primer and J-beta primers. Via MiXCR, TCRdb re-called the 5' RACE reads, giving one row per CDR3 protein. Among 700,000 to 900,000 distinct CDR3 sequences listed, around a quarter were seen once. The same data also went into a second study, on T cells of mothers and their children.

The source material was blood. The receptors shown here come from a boy aged 5-17 years in good health.

This clonotype was counted between two and nine times. This chain connects TRBV12-3 or TRBV12-4 to TRBJ1-2, with 7 bases identical to TRBD1. J lost 3 bases, V lost 6 bases, and 7 bases had no gene match. The CDR3 runs 14 residues. CDR3 DNA: TGTGCCAGCAGGCGCGGGGGGACAGACTATGGCTACACCTTC. Residues: CASRRGGTDYGYTF.

The chain links TRBV7-2 to TRBJ2-2; 9 nucleotides match TRBD2. Germline-derived CDR1 and CDR2 are SGHTA and FQGNSA. V lost 5 bases, J lost 0 bases, and 7 bases stayed unmatched. The CDR3 spans 17 residues. CDR3 protein: CASSPPRGGANTGELFF. The CDR3 DNA is TGTGCCAGCAGCCCCCCTCGCGGGGGGGCGAACACCGGGGAGCTGTTTTTT. The full variable domain, its missing parts supplied by reference TRBV7-2 and TRBJ2-2, is GAGVSQSPSNKVTEKGKDVELRCDPISGHTALYWYRQSLGQGLEFLIYFQGNSAPDKSGLPSDRFSAERTGGSVSTLTIQRTQQEDSAVYLCASSPPRGGANTGELFFGEGSRLTVL.

This chain joins TRBV9 and TRBJ1-2; no reliable D call. The CDR3 has 14 residues. The germline CDR1 and CDR2 sequences are SGDLS and YYNGEE. V was pared by 4 bases and J by 0 bases, with 10 bases between. CDR3 region: CASSQARTNYGYTF. Written as DNA, the CDR3 is TGTGCCAGCAGCCAGGCGAGGACTAACTATGGCTACACCTTC. Filled out from reference TRBV9 and TRBJ1-2, the complete variable domain reads DSGVTQTPKHLITATGQRVTLRCSPRSGDLSVYWYQQSLDQGLQFLIQYYNGEERAKGNILERFSAQQFPDLHSELNLSSLELGDSALYFCASSQARTNYGYTFGSGTRLTVV.

This chain uses TRBV2 with TRBJ1-4; weak D call: TRBD1 (5 bases). V shed 9 bases and J shed 4 bases, with 12 bases lying between them. This CDR3 is 13 amino acids long. Per germline, CDR1 SNHLY and CDR2 FYNNEI. Here the CDR3 DNA reads TGTGCCAGTTACGGGGCTGTTAATGAAAAACTGTTTTTT. Its protein is CASYGAVNEKLFF.

Only a few counts were recorded for this clonotype. The chain is built from TRBV30 and TRBJ2-5; the D gene is possibly TRBD2 (5 bases). This CDR3 is built from 15 residues. Deletions cut 4 bases from V and 0 bases from J, with 15 bases between. In germline, CDR1 is GTSNPN, CDR2 SVGIG (reference sequence). The CDR3 is CAWTGRGGNQETQYF. The CDR3 nucleotides are TGTGCCTGGACAGGCCGCGGAGGTAACCAAGAGACCCAGTACTTC.

This clonotype was observed a few times. This chain joins TRBV28 and TRBJ1-2; 10 positions agree with TRBD1. The CDR3 is 14 residues long. The germline gives CDR1 MDHEN, CDR2 SYDVKM. V trimming: 4 bases; J trimming: 5 bases; junction bases outside the gene matches: 4. CDR3 amino acids: CASSWDRGGYGYTF. Written as DNA, the CDR3 is TGTGCCAGCAGTTGGGACAGGGGAGGGTATGGCTACACCTTC.

V and J are TRBV9 and TRBJ1-2; tentative D call: TRBD1 (6 bases). The CDR3 is made up of 15 amino acids. The germline CDR1 and CDR2 sequences are SGDLS and YYNGEE. Trimming cost V 4 bases and J 0 bases, with 13 bases left between them. The CDR3 here is CASSTSGTPNYGYTF. In nucleotides, the CDR3 is TGTGCCAGCAGCACGTCCGGGACACCTAACTATGGCTACACCTTC.

Here the CDR3 reads CASSTGRQGRGTNEKLFF. The DNA of the CDR3 is TGTGCCAGCAGCACAGGTCGACAGGGCCGTGGAACTAATGAAAAACTGTTTTTT. This rearrangement joins TRBV6-4 to TRBJ1-4, with 7 positions matching TRBD1. CDR1 and CDR2 from the germline V gene are MRHNA and SNTAGT. V was clipped by 6 bases and J by 1 base; unmatched bases: 14. The CDR3 runs 18 residues.

The CDR3 here is CASSVVPGETQYF. The CDR3 nucleotides read TGTGCCAGCAGCGTAGTCCCCGGGGAGACCCAGTACTTC. The chain links TRBV9 to TRBJ2-5; D is uncertain. Trimming removed 0 bases from V and 5 bases from J, with 8 bases in between. CDR3 length: 13 amino acids. Germline CDR1 is SGDLS and CDR2 is YYNGEE.

The chain has TRBV5-1 and TRBJ2-3; 7 bases are shared with TRBD1. J lost 6 bases, V lost 0 bases, and 10 bases had no gene match. Looked up from germline, CDR1 is SGHRS and CDR2 is YFSETQ. The CDR3 sequence is 16 residues long. The DNA for the CDR3 is TGCGCCAGCAGCTTGGCCGGGGACAGCGCCCTGGATACGCAGTATTTT. Its protein product is CASSLAGDSALDTQYF.

The J gene is TRBJ2-5, the V gene TRBV7-2; 7 bases map to TRBD1. CDR3 length: 16 residues. CDR1 is SGHTA and CDR2 is FQGNSA in the germline V gene. J was trimmed by 0 bases and V by 3 bases; bases with no gene match: 7. CDR3 residues: CASSFGTALYQETQYF. As DNA, the CDR3 is TGTGCCAGCAGCTTCGGGACAGCCTTGTACCAAGAGACCCAGTACTTC.

J is TRBJ2-7 and V is TRBV12-5, with 8 bases fitting TRBD2. Judging by the DNA end, TRBJ2-5 fits better; the J call may be wrong. The CDR3 totals 15 residues. The germline V gene encodes CDR1 LGHNT and CDR2 FRNRAP. CDR3 amino acids: CASAIPGTRKETQYF. In DNA form, the CDR3 reads TGTGCTAGTGCCATCCCGGGGACTAGAAAAGAGACCCAGTACTTC.

This chain connects TRBV20-1 to TRBJ2-1, with D maybe TRBD1 (6 bases). The J call may not be correct, given that the DNA end is closer to TRBJ2-7. Germline V gives CDR1 DFQATT, CDR2 SNEGSKA (reference sequence). The CDR3 is 13 amino acids. In DNA, the CDR3 is TGCAGTGCTCCAGGGGCTACCACTTACGAGCAGTACTTC. It is translated as CSAPGATTYEQYF.

This clonotype was seen only a few times. This chain connects TRBV12-3 or TRBV12-4 to TRBJ2-5; either TRBD1 or TRBD2 may supply D (5 bases each). With 5 bases removed from V and 1 base from J, the gap between germline ends came to 14 bases. The CDR3 covers 15 residues. The CDR3 DNA reads as TGTGCCAGCAGTCCCCGGGACGCTTTCCAAGAGACCCAGTACTTC. This sequence encodes CASSPRDAFQETQYF.

This clonotype was counted a few times. The chain couples TRBV6-6 to TRBJ1-5; D not resolved. Trimming pared 2 bases from V and 6 bases from J, leaving 8 bases between. Germline V CDR1 and CDR2: MNHNY, SVGAGI (reference sequence). The CDR3 has 13 amino acids. The CDR3 DNA reads as TGTGCCAGCAGTTACGATCCGGTTCAGCCCCAGCATTTT. Translation: CASSYDPVQPQHF.

Ten or more counts support this clonotype. V and J are TRBV5-1 and TRBJ2-7, with 8 nucleotides matching TRBD1. The CDR3 has 14 amino acids. Losses at the gene ends were 4 bases for V and 2 bases for J; bases not matched to a gene: 5. Germline V lookup: CDR1 SGHRS, CDR2 YFSETQ. CDR3 bases: TGCGCCAGCAGCCTGGCGGGACAGGCCTACGAGCAGTACTTC. Residues: CASSLAGQAYEQYF.

CDR3: CSVESRMSSYNEQFF. For the CDR3, the DNA is TGCAGCGTTGAAAGCCGTATGAGCTCCTACAATGAGCAGTTCTTC. The chain joins TRBV29-1 to TRBJ2-1; D is unresolved. V was shortened by 2 bases and J by 0 bases, with 11 bases between the two germline ends. Germline assignment: CDR1 SQVTM and CDR2 ANQGSEA. The CDR3 extends over 15 amino acids.

The V and J genes are TRBV27 and TRBJ2-7; TRBD2 aligns across 15 bases. Germline CDR1 MNHEY, CDR2 SMNVEV (reference sequence). V gave up 6 bases and J gave up 3 bases; unmatched junction bases: 9. The CDR3 length is 17 residues. The CDR3 DNA reads as TGTGCCAGCAGCCCGGGGACTAGCGGGAGGAGGATCTACGAGCAGTACTTC. Residues: CASSPGTSGRRIYEQYF.

This chain uses TRBV6-1 with TRBJ2-5; 8 bases agree with TRBD1. The V and J ends lost 5 bases and 7 bases, in that order; junction bases with no gene match: 15. The CDR3 is made up of 16 amino acids. Germline assignment: CDR1 MNHNS and CDR2 SASEGT. The chain's CDR3 is CASSQDRGSGHWTQYF. DNA of the CDR3: TGTGCCAGCAGTCAAGACAGGGGCTCTGGACATTGGACCCAGTACTTC.

Of note for this clonotype: It may be a read error: a sequence one base away is much more abundant. The V and J genes are TRBV12-3 or TRBV12-4 and TRBJ1-1; maybe TRBD1 (5 bases). This CDR3 contains 13 residues. The CDR3 protein is CTSSAWGSTEAFF. CDR3 coding DNA: TGTACCAGCAGTGCTTGGGGGAGCACTGAAGCTTTCTTT.

V gene TRBV18 combines with J gene TRBJ2-7, with a weak D call TRBD1 (6 bases). The CDR3 consists of 15 residues. Deletions cut 6 bases from V and 0 bases from J, with 15 bases between. The V gene's germline CDR1 is KGHSH and CDR2 LQKENI. The CDR3 nucleotides are TGTGCCAGCTCTTATCAGGGGCCTCGCTCCTACGAGCAGTACTTC. Protein product: CASSYQGPRSYEQYF.

This clonotype was detected once. The gene calls are TRBV10-1 and TRBJ2-1; 7 positions match TRBD1. V was clipped by 3 bases and J by 3 bases; unmatched bases: 2. This CDR3 region has 14 residues. CDR1 is WNHNN and CDR2 is SYGVQD in the germline V gene (reference sequence). The DNA of the CDR3 is TGCGCCAGCAGTGAACGGACAGGCTACAATGAGCAGTTCTTC. Translated, it gives CASSERTGYNEQFF.

Only a few counts were recorded for this clonotype. V is TRBV25-1 and J is TRBJ1-4; the D is unclear. In germline, CDR1 is MGHDK, CDR2 SYGVNS. Trimming left V 6 bases short and J 4 bases short, with 18 bases between. The CDR3 runs 16 residues. Here the CDR3 reads CASSPGVSSNNEKLFF. CDR3 bases: TGTGCCAGCAGCCCCGGGGTTTCGTCAAATAATGAAAAACTGTTTTTT.

The chain uses TRBV9 and TRBJ2-5, with 14 bases that match TRBD2. The DNA end is a closer match to TRBJ2-1, so the J assignment may be wrong. This CDR3 is 16 amino acids long. The germline CDR1 and CDR2 sequences are SGDLS and YYNGEE. Here the CDR3 DNA reads TGTGCCAGCAGCGTAACGACTAGCGGGGGGGGGAATGAGCAGTTCTTC. It translates to CASSVTTSGGGNEQFF.

This clonotype has more than one count but fewer than ten. The V call is TRBV29-1, the J call TRBJ2-7, with a weak D call TRBD2 (5 bases). This CDR3 has 13 amino acids. Trimming pared 4 bases from V and 2 bases from J, leaving 12 bases between. Germline-derived CDR1 and CDR2 are SQVTM and ANQGSEA. For the CDR3, the DNA is TGCAGCGTTGTAGCGTTAGAGCCCTACGAGCAGTACTTC. This encodes CSVVALEPYEQYF.

This sequence joins TRBV28 and TRBJ1-2; D not resolved. Per the germline V gene, CDR1 is MDHEN and CDR2 is SYDVKM. The CDR3 covers 12 residues. Trimming shortened V by 5 bases and J by 3 bases, and 7 bases separated the two germline ends. In DNA, the CDR3 is TGTGCCAGCAGTAACTATCACTATGGCTACACCTTC. This codes for CASSNYHYGYTF.